A selection of T cell receptor beta chains follows, all from one sample in a study of cytomegalovirus exposure and HLA in healthy donors. The method was immunoSEQ multiplex PCR; TCRdb's version includes in-frame clones alone and lacks a portion of them. The table includes about 170,000 clones, 55% to 65% detected once. The sequencing input was PBMCs. The origin of the receptors is a man between 35 and 55 years old in good health and CMV-seronegative. The CDR3 runs from the conserved cysteine through the conserved F or W. D genes are given only for firm matches. Expanded clones get a size class; other rows say once, few or many, or leave the size out.

d_gene | j_gene | abundance | v_gene | CDR3aa | CDR3nt
- | TRBJ1-5 | few | TRBV28 | CASSPPTGGNQPQHF | TGTGCCAGCAGTCCCCCGACAGGAGGCAATCAGCCCCAGCATTTT
- | TRBJ1-4 | - | TRBV5-1 | CASRRWGGPDEKLFF | TGCGCCAGCAGACGGTGGGGGGGGCCGGATGAAAAACTGTTTTTT
TRBD2 | TRBJ2-3 | - | TRBV5-1 | CASSIEIGGGRDTQYF | TGCGCCAGCAGCATCGAGATCGGGGGGGGGAGAGATACGCAGTATTTT
TRBD1 | TRBJ2-7 | - | TRBV6-6 | CASRRTGAFYEQYF | TGTGCCAGCAGACGGACAGGGGCCTTCTACGAGCAGTACTTC
TRBD2 | TRBJ2-3 | once | TRBV5-4 | CASSFGGGRSDTQYF | TGTGCCAGCAGCTTCGGGGGAGGGCGCTCAGATACGCAGTATTTT
- | TRBJ1-1 | - | TRBV15 | CATSRLDNTEAFF | TGTGCCACCAGCAGACTAGATAACACTGAAGCTTTCTTT
- | TRBJ1-2 | - | TRBV7-9 | CASSLNSNYGYTF | TGTGCCAGCAGCTTAAACAGTAACTATGGCTACACCTTC
- | TRBJ1-3 | few | TRBV25-1 | CASSEAAGNTIYF | TGTGCCAGCAGTGAGGCGGCTGGAAACACCATATATTTT
TRBD1 | TRBJ1-2 | - | TRBV5-1 | CASSLATGDYGYTF | TGCGCCAGCAGCTTGGCGACAGGGGACTATGGCTACACCTTC
TRBD1 | TRBJ2-5 | - | TRBV9 | CASSVGQGAQETQYF | TGTGCCAGCAGCGTAGGGCAGGGGGCCCAAGAGACCCAGTACTTC
TRBD1 | TRBJ1-6 | - | TRBV28 | CASNPTGLRWSPLHF | TGTGCCAGCAACCCGACAGGGCTACGGTGGTCACCCCTCCACTTT
TRBD2 | TRBJ2-1 | - | TRBV19 | CASNPGTSGSYNEQFF | TGTGCCAGTAACCCCGGGACTAGCGGATCCTACAATGAGCAGTTCTTC
TRBD1 | TRBJ1-2 | - | TRBV28 | CASSPPRTGWGGYTF | TGTGCCAGCAGTCCCCCCCGGACAGGTTGGGGTGGCTACACCTTC
TRBD2 | TRBJ2-4 | - | TRBV5-1 | CASRLAERENIQYF | TGCGCCAGCAGGCTAGCGGAGAGGGAAAACATTCAGTACTTC
- | TRBJ2-7 | - | TRBV19 | CASSLQPKSSYEQYF | TGTGCCAGTAGTCTACAGCCCAAGAGCTCCTACGAGCAGTACTTC
TRBD1 | TRBJ1-3 | - | TRBV18 | CASSHGTARSENTIYF | TGTGCCAGCTCCCATGGGACAGCTAGATCTGAAAACACCATATATTTT
- | TRBJ1-3 | once | TRBV11-2 | CASSGLKRQASGTIYF | TGTGCCAGCAGCGGACTCAAACGACAGGCTTCTGGCACCATATATTTT
- | TRBJ2-7 | few | TRBV5-4 | CASSPGGTPREQYF | TGTGCCAGCAGCCCGGGCGGGACCCCCCGCGAGCAGTACTTC
TRBD2 | TRBJ2-1 | - | TRBV13 | CASSSGAGSGGNNEQFF | TGTGCCAGCAGCTCGGGGGCGGGTAGCGGGGGCAACAATGAGCAGTTCTTC
TRBD1 | TRBJ1-5 | - | TRBV18 | CASSPMTGYDQPQHF | TGTGCCAGCTCACCAATGACAGGGTACGATCAGCCCCAGCATTTT
TRBD2 | TRBJ2-7 | - | TRBV27 | CASSLTSARGGYEQYF | TGTGCCAGCAGTTTGACTAGCGCACGAGGGGGCTACGAGCAGTACTTC
TRBD1 | TRBJ1-4 | - | TRBV4-1 | CASSPGDRGYEKLFF | TGCGCCAGCAGCCCAGGAGACAGGGGTTATGAAAAACTGTTTTTT
- | TRBJ2-2 | - | TRBV7-3 | CASSLAQHTGELFF | TGTGCCAGCAGCTTAGCACAGCACACCGGGGAGCTGTTTTTT
- | TRBJ2-1 | few | TRBV6-5 | CASSYQAGWGYNEQFF | TGTGCCAGCAGTTATCAGGCGGGATGGGGATACAATGAGCAGTTCTTC
TRBD2 | TRBJ2-1 | - | TRBV29-1 | CSVRRGGYNEQFF | TGCAGCGTAAGGCGGGGGGGCTACAATGAGCAGTTCTTC
TRBD1 | TRBJ2-7 | once | TRBV27 | CASSFRDRGSEQYF | TGTGCCAGCAGTTTCCGAGACAGGGGGAGCGAGCAGTACTTC
- | TRBJ2-7 | - | TRBV7-8 | CASSLGGTYEQYF | TGTGCCAGCAGCTTAGGAGGAACGTACGAGCAGTACTTC
TRBD2 | TRBJ2-7 | - | TRBV29-1 | CSAELAGGTYEQYF | TGCAGCGCCGAACTAGCGGGAGGGACCTACGAGCAGTACTTC
- | TRBJ1-3 | - | TRBV6-1 | CASKYPGGSGNTIYF | TGTGCCAGCAAATACCCGGGAGGCTCTGGAAACACCATATATTTT
- | TRBJ2-5 | - | TRBV29-1 | CSLRRGVYQTQYF | TGCAGCCTCCGGCGCGGGGTCTACCAGACCCAGTACTTC
TRBD2 | TRBJ2-7 | few | TRBV18 | CASSPGGFSYEQYF | TGTGCCAGCTCACCGGGGGGGTTCTCCTACGAGCAGTACTTC
TRBD1 | TRBJ1-2 | - | TRBV27 | CASSVNRGRGNGYTF | TGTGCCAGCAGTGTGAACAGGGGGCGGGGGAATGGCTACACCTTC
TRBD1 | TRBJ1-1 | - | TRBV15 | CATSRGTRGANTEAFF | TGTGCCACCAGCAGAGGTACCAGGGGGGCGAACACTGAAGCTTTCTTT
TRBD2 | TRBJ2-3 | - | TRBV7-2 | CASSLIRTSGTPDTQYF | TGTGCCAGCAGCTTAATCCGGACTAGCGGGACCCCAGATACGCAGTATTTT
- | TRBJ1-4 | few | TRBV2 | CASNTDLGSEKLFF | TGTGCCAGTAATACCGACCTAGGGAGTGAAAAACTGTTTTTT
TRBD1 | TRBJ2-1 | - | TRBV11-2 | CASSGLRGRNEQFF | TGTGCCAGCAGCGGACTCAGGGGGCGGAATGAGCAGTTCTTC
TRBD1 | TRBJ2-2 | - | TRBV6-1 | CASSATQGSTGELFF | TGTGCCAGCAGTGCTACACAGGGGAGCACCGGGGAGCTGTTTTTT
- | TRBJ2-1 | - | TRBV5-1 | CASSLGGSSYNEQFF | TGCGCCAGCAGCTTGGGCGGAAGCTCCTACAATGAGCAGTTCTTC
- | TRBJ1-2 | few | TRBV19 | CASTDRGYYGYTF | TGTGCCAGTACGGATCGGGGGTACTATGGCTACACCTTC
TRBD2 | TRBJ2-1 | few | TRBV27 | CASSLRTSGKNNEQFF | TGTGCCAGCAGTTTAAGGACTAGCGGGAAAAACAATGAGCAGTTCTTC
- | TRBJ2-7 | - | TRBV5-6 | CASSYQGYEQYF | TGTGCCAGCAGCTACCAGGGCTACGAGCAGTACTTC
- | TRBJ2-1 | - | TRBV4-1 | CASSLRQDPYNEQFF | TGCGCCAGCAGCCTCCGACAGGACCCCTACAATGAGCAGTTCTTC
- | TRBJ1-6 | - | TRBV19 | CASTQDEISPLHF | TGTGCCAGTACACAGGATGAAATTTCACCCCTCCACTTT
TRBD2 | TRBJ2-7 | - | TRBV13 | CASSPGRRGSSYEQYF | TGTGCCAGCAGCCCCGGGAGGCGGGGGAGCTCCTACGAGCAGTACTTC
- | TRBJ2-2 | - | TRBV6-4 | CASSDSIRGGELFF | TGTGCCAGCAGTGACTCGATACGGGGCGGGGAGCTGTTTTTT
- | TRBJ1-1 | - | TRBV5-5 | CASTWGGKNTEAFF | TGTGCCAGCACCTGGGGGGGAAAGAACACTGAAGCTTTCTTT
- | TRBJ2-2 | few | TRBV5-1 | CASSGGANTGELFF | TGCGCCAGCAGTGGCGGGGCGAACACCGGGGAGCTGTTTTTT
- | TRBJ2-1 | - | TRBV9 | CASSVASASSYNEQFF | TGTGCCAGCAGCGTAGCTAGCGCGAGCTCCTACAATGAGCAGTTCTTC
- | TRBJ2-1 | - | TRBV9 | CASSVAVAGNSYNEQFF | TGTGCCAGCAGCGTAGCTGTGGCAGGGAATTCCTACAATGAGCAGTTCTTC
- | TRBJ1-2 | - | TRBV7-9 | CASSPPPRGGSANYGYTF | TGTGCCAGCAGCCCCCCCCCACGGGGAGGATCAGCTAACTATGGCTACACCTTC
TRBD1 | TRBJ1-5 | - | TRBV4-1 | CASSRQGANQPQHF | TGCGCCAGCAGCCGACAGGGGGCGAACCAGCCCCAGCATTTT
TRBD2 | TRBJ2-3 | - | TRBV29-1 | CSVKAGGGYTDTQYF | TGCAGCGTGAAAGCGGGAGGGGGATACACAGATACGCAGTATTTT
- | TRBJ2-7 | - | TRBV30 | CAWNRDSRGEQYF | TGTGCCTGGAACCGGGACTCCCGCGGGGAGCAGTACTTC
- | TRBJ1-3 | - | TRBV19 | CASSNTRGQTGNTIYF | TGTGCCAGTAGTAATACCAGGGGCCAGACTGGAAACACCATATATTTT
- | TRBJ2-7 | - | TRBV2 | CASIRGGGYRGQYF | TGTGCCAGCATCAGGGGAGGGGGTTACCGTGGGCAGTACTTC
TRBD1 | TRBJ1-1 | - | TRBV29-1 | CSVTGDLNTEAFF | TGCAGCGTAACAGGGGACTTGAACACTGAAGCTTTCTTT
- | TRBJ2-1 | - | TRBV6-6 | CASTQQGSYNEQFF | TGTGCCAGCACTCAACAGGGTTCCTACAATGAGCAGTTCTTC
TRBD2 | TRBJ2-7 | few | TRBV4-1 | CASSTTGLAPYEQYF | TGCGCCAGCAGTACAACGGGACTAGCACCCTACGAGCAGTACTTC
- | TRBJ1-2 | - | TRBV9 | CASSSPGLKNYGYTF | TGTGCCAGCAGCTCCCCAGGGTTAAAGAACTATGGCTACACCTTC